This note documents a single TCR beta chain sequence. The data were obtained in a study of blood T cell repertoires in COVID-19. Some clones are missing from TCRdb's copy, which holds only in-frame ones; the method was immunoSEQ multiplex PCR. The sample includes over 110,000 clones, over 80% seen only once; the top ten take over 9%. Cohorts were based on clinical histories the participants reported. This CDR3 has 13 residues. J was trimmed by 4 bases and V by 3 bases; bases with no gene match: 0. Per germline, CDR1 DFQATT and CDR2 SNEGSKA (reference sequence). The chain joins TRBV20-1 to TRBJ2-1, with TRBD2 matching 10 bases. The receptor's source is a man aged 55 to 70 who had recovered from COVID-19. Sequencing used PBMCs or T cells enriched from blood (not recorded which). The CDR3 bases are TGCAGTGCTAGTAGCGGGGGGTACAATGAGCAGTTCTTC. The encoded protein is CSASSGGYNEQFF.